Listed below are T cell receptor beta chains from one sample, sequenced in a study of T cell responses to AZD1222 COVID-19 vaccine. The table came from immunoSEQ multiplex PCR; TCRdb's copy has only in-frame clones and leaves some out. The sample has about 220,000 clones; approximately 94% are singletons. Sequenced here: peripheral blood, sampled on day 0 of MenACWY control vaccination. These receptors originate from an adult in good health. Both conserved end residues are part of each CDR3. The order of the fields is V gene, J gene, D gene, clone size, CDR3 DNA, CDR3 protein. A D gene is named only where the DNA matches it firmly. Clone sizes are given selectively: once, few, many, or a class where the clone is expanded.

TRBV9	TRBJ2-1	TRBD2	-	TGTGCCAGCAGCGTACTAGCGGGGGGGTGGAGTGAGCAGTTCTTC	CASSVLAGGWSEQFF
TRBV2	TRBJ1-4	-	once	TGTGCCAGCGTAAAACAGGGCCTCTCTAATGAAAAACTGTTTTTT	CASVKQGLSNEKLFF
TRBV18	TRBJ1-2	-	-	TGTGCCAGCTCACCACCAAAAGGGCAGGGGCAAGGCTACACCTTC	CASSPPKGQGQGYTF
TRBV18	TRBJ1-3	TRBD1	-	TGTGCCAGCTCAAGACAGGGGACCTCTGGAAACACCATATATTTT	CASSRQGTSGNTIYF
TRBV9	TRBJ2-3	TRBD2	-	TGTGCCAGCAGCTCGGGGAGCGGGGGGGTAGTAGATACGCAGTATTTT	CASSSGSGGVVDTQYF
TRBV7-2	TRBJ1-1	-	-	TGTGCCAGCAGCCTAAGTTTTGGCAGGAACACTGAAGCTTTCTTT	CASSLSFGRNTEAFF
TRBV12-3/TRBV12-4	TRBJ1-2	-	-	TGTGCCAGCAGCCAGGACTTTTTGGATGGCTACACCTTC	CASSQDFLDGYTF
TRBV9	TRBJ2-2	TRBD2	-	TGTGCCAGCAGGGACTCGACTAGCGGGGAAACCGGGGAGCTGTTTTTT	CASRDSTSGETGELFF
TRBV5-1	TRBJ1-5	-	-	TGCGCCAGCAGCCTATGGGGCCAAGACAATCAGCCCCAGCATTTT	CASSLWGQDNQPQHF
TRBV7-9	TRBJ1-4	TRBD1	-	TGTGCCAGCAGGGCCCGGGACAGGGGTGAAGAAAAACTGTTTTTT	CASRARDRGEEKLFF
TRBV7-2	TRBJ1-1	TRBD1	-	TGTGCCAGCAGCTTGTTCAGGGGGTATGGATCTGAAGCTTTCTTT	CASSLFRGYGSEAFF
TRBV6-5	TRBJ2-5	-	-	TGTGCCAGCAGTCACCCCGGGGAGACCCAGTACTTC	CASSHPGETQYF
TRBV4-3	TRBJ1-2	-	-	TGCGCCAGCAGCCAAGATCGGGGCGGCCTCCACGCGGGCTACACCTTC	CASSQDRGGLHAGYTF
TRBV6-1	TRBJ1-5	-	-	TGTGCCAGCAGTGAATACTTGGGGGGTGTCTCAGCCAATCAGCCCCAGCATTTT	CASSEYLGGVSANQPQHF
TRBV19	TRBJ1-2	TRBD1	-	TGTGCCAGTAGTTCGCCCGGGACAGGGGGTCTCTATGGCTACACCTTC	CASSSPGTGGLYGYTF
TRBV7-9	TRBJ2-3	TRBD2	-	TGTGCCAGCAGCCGAGGTCCTAGCGGGGGAGATACGCAGTATTTT	CASSRGPSGGDTQYF
TRBV7-2	TRBJ2-5	-	-	TGTGCCAGCAGCCGAGGGGGATTGGAGACCCAGTACTTC	CASSRGGLETQYF
TRBV24-1	TRBJ1-5	-	-	TGTGCCACCAGTCCCCCGGGGGCCAAACAGCCCCAGCATTTT	CATSPPGAKQPQHF
TRBV5-6	TRBJ1-1	-	-	TGTGCCAGCAGCCCGGACTCATCCACTGAAGCTTTCTTT	CASSPDSSTEAFF
TRBV12-5	TRBJ2-5	-	-	TGTGCTAGTGGTACACCGGGACTTCACCAAGAGACCCAGTACTTC	CASGTPGLHQETQYF
TRBV28	TRBJ1-4	TRBD1	few	TGTGCCAGCCTTCCAGGGACAGGCAAAACTCTAAGTCATGAAAAACTGTTTTTT	CASLPGTGKTLSHEKLFF
TRBV11-2	TRBJ2-1	TRBD1	-	TGTGCCAGCAGCACCGGGACAGGGAATGAGCAGTTCTTC	CASSTGTGNEQFF
TRBV14	TRBJ1-1	TRBD1	once	TGTGCCAGCAGCCGCCAGGGGGTTATGGCTTTCTTT	CASSRQGVMAFF
TRBV18	TRBJ2-7	-	-	TGTGCCAGCTCACCACCTAGCCAGGCCGGCTACGAGCAGTACTTC	CASSPPSQAGYEQYF
TRBV28	TRBJ1-4	TRBD1	-	TGTGCCAGCAGTTTACCCACAGGGGCTAATGAAAAACTGTTTTTT	CASSLPTGANEKLFF
TRBV4-2	TRBJ1-4	TRBD1	-	TGTGCCAGCAGCCAACGGGTCCAGGGGGCCGGAGAAAAACTGTTTTTT	CASSQRVQGAGEKLFF
TRBV7-9	TRBJ1-2	-	once	TGTGCCAGCACCAACTCGGGGGGCAGGGCGTACTATGGCTACACCTTC	CASTNSGGRAYYGYTF
TRBV19	TRBJ1-3	-	-	TGTGCCAGTAGCCCCCTGGGAGGAAACACCATATATTTT	CASSPLGGNTIYF
TRBV10-1	TRBJ2-1	-	-	TGCGCCAGCAGTGGATCAGGGGCAAGATCCTACAATGAGCAGTTCTTC	CASSGSGARSYNEQFF
TRBV19	TRBJ1-6	TRBD1	-	TGTGCCAGTAGTATGGGACAGCACCCTGCACCCCTCCACTTT	CASSMGQHPAPLHF
TRBV3-1/TRBV3-2	TRBJ1-3	-	-	TGTGCCAGCAGCGGTCCTGGGGGGCAGAAAGAAAGGAACTCTGGAAACACCATATATTTT	CASSGPGGQKERNSGNTIYF
TRBV2	TRBJ1-1	TRBD1	-	TGTGCCAGCAGGGCGGACAGGGGGCGGACTGAAGCTTTCTTT	CASRADRGRTEAFF
TRBV7-2	TRBJ2-1	TRBD2	-	TGTGCCAGCAGCTTAGATGCGGGGGGGAGCTCCTACAATGAGCAGTTCTTC	CASSLDAGGSSYNEQFF
TRBV7-2	TRBJ2-5	TRBD2	-	TGTGCCAGCAGCCCACAGGTTTCTAGCGGGTACCAAGAGACCCAGTACTTC	CASSPQVSSGYQETQYF
TRBV10-3	TRBJ2-7	-	-	TGTGCCATCAGAGCCGGGACGGGGAACTCCTACGAGCAGTACTTC	CAIRAGTGNSYEQYF
TRBV7-8	TRBJ1-2	TRBD1	-	TGTGCCAGCAGCCCTGGGACAGGAGTGGCTGGCTACACCTTC	CASSPGTGVAGYTF
TRBV6-5	TRBJ1-6	-	-	TGTGCCAGCCTACTAACGATGCAGGGAGCCTCACCCCTCCACTTT	CASLLTMQGASPLHF
TRBV7-6	TRBJ1-3	-	-	TGTGCCAGCAGCCTACTAGCGGCGGGCTCTGGAAACACCATATATTTT	CASSLLAAGSGNTIYF
TRBV7-9	TRBJ2-3	-	-	TGTGCCAGCACCAGGGGCACCCACACAGATACGCAGTATTTT	CASTRGTHTDTQYF
TRBV19	TRBJ1-5	-	once	TGTGCCAGTAGTATAGCTCAGCTTCAGCCCCAGCATTTT	CASSIAQLQPQHF
TRBV7-7	TRBJ1-3	-	-	TGTGCTAGCTCCCCGCAGTCTGGAAACACCATATATTTT	CASSPQSGNTIYF
TRBV3-1/TRBV3-2	TRBJ1-1	-	-	TGTGCCAGCAGCCATTCGTTTCAAACTGTGAACACTGAAGCTTTCTTT	CASSHSFQTVNTEAFF
TRBV30	TRBJ1-5	-	-	TGTGCCTGGAGTTATGGGGGAAATCAGCCCCAGCATTTT	CAWSYGGNQPQHF
TRBV3-1/TRBV3-2	TRBJ2-5	TRBD2	-	TGTGCCAGCAGCCCTATACACCCCGGGGGGGCCGGTGAGACCCAGTACTTC	CASSPIHPGGAGETQYF